The 7 T cell receptor beta chains presented below share a single source sample, sequenced in a study of blood T cell repertoires in COVID-19. This table comes from immunoSEQ multiplex PCR, and its TCRdb copy is limited to in-frame clones, with some not included. The data hold 95,000 to 100,000 clones, with about 90% observed a single time. Sequencing input: peripheral blood. The receptors here all came from a human donor with COVID-19, enrolled during active disease. The donor label of this sample is uncertain.

The genes are TRBV28 and TRBJ1-4, with TRBD1 identical over 8 bases. J was trimmed by 4 bases and V by 2 bases; bases with no gene match: 3. The CDR3 contains 15 residues. Germline V gives CDR1 MDHEN, CDR2 SYDVKM. The CDR3 here is CASSLTRGLNEKLFF. The DNA of the CDR3 is TGTGCCAGCAGTTTAACCAGGGGGCTTAATGAAAAACTGTTTTTT.

The V call is TRBV2, the J call TRBJ1-1, with 9 bases fitting TRBD1. This CDR3 has 14 residues. J lost 1 base, V lost 8 bases, and 5 bases had no gene match. The V gene's germline CDR1 is SNHLY and CDR2 FYNNEI. The CDR3 is CASGGQGTNTEAFF. CDR3 DNA sequence: TGTGCCAGCGGGGGACAGGGAACGAACACTGAAGCTTTCTTT.

The chain employs TRBV28 and TRBJ1-2; D remains unclear. The V and J ends lost 3 bases and 8 bases respectively, with 7 bases between them. Germline V CDR1 and CDR2: MDHEN, SYDVKM. This CDR3 has 11 residues. In DNA form, the CDR3 reads TGTGCCAGCAGTTTCATCCGGGGCTACACCTTC. It encodes CASSFIRGYTF.

This rearrangement joins TRBV18 to TRBJ1-5; TRBD1 is a possible D gene (5 bases). Between the trimmed V and J ends, which lost 0 bases and 0 bases, there was a span of 12 bases. This CDR3 spans 17 amino acids. Germline CDR1 reads KGHSH; CDR2 reads LQKENI. The CDR3 is CASSPPGEGYSNQPQHF. As DNA, the CDR3 is TGTGCCAGCTCACCACCGGGGGAGGGGTATAGCAATCAGCCCCAGCATTTT.

This chain links TRBV10-3 with TRBJ1-2; TRBD1 matches at 9 bases. With V trimmed by 3 bases and J by 8 bases, 4 bases remained unmatched. CDR1 and CDR2 from the germline V gene are ENHRY and SYGVKD. The CDR3 is 13 residues long. CDR3 sequence (DNA): TGTGCCATCAGTGAAGACAGGGGGGAGGGCTACACCTTC. Translated, it gives CAISEDRGEGYTF.

This chain links TRBV9 with TRBJ1-6; 8 bases map to TRBD1. The CDR3 has 15 residues. Per germline, CDR1 SGDLS and CDR2 YYNGEE. The V and J ends lost 3 bases and 6 bases, in that order; junction bases with no gene match: 5. The CDR3 sequence: CASSARQGPNSPLHF. CDR3 coding DNA: TGTGCCAGCAGCGCCAGACAGGGGCCTAATTCACCCCTCCACTTT.

This rearrangement joins TRBV7-2 to TRBJ2-3; TRBD2 might be the D (5 bases). V dropped 6 bases and J dropped 1 base, with 11 bases sitting between them. Germline V gene lookup returns CDR1 SGHTA and CDR2 FQGNSA. This CDR3 has 14 residues. In nucleotides, the CDR3 is TGTGCCAGCAGGGAGGATTTACGCACAGATACGCAGTATTTT. Translated: CASREDLRTDTQYF.